This is a list of T cell receptor beta chains from one sample in a study of cytomegalovirus exposure and HLA in healthy donors. Profiled with immunoSEQ multiplex PCR; TCRdb holds only in-frame clones, not every one. Among 110,000 to 150,000 clones listed, 70% to 80% were seen once. The sequencing input was PBMCs. These receptors were taken from a man between 18 and 35 years old in good health and CMV-seronegative. Each CDR3 is given with its conserved first and last residue. D genes are given only for firm matches. The size field is filled for only some rows; it gives once, few, many or a size class.

v_gene: TRBV7-2
j_gene: TRBJ2-1
d_gene: NA
abundance: NA
CDR3nt: TGTGCCAGCAGCCACGGTTTAGCTGGGAGCGGGCAGTTCTTC
CDR3aa: CASSHGLAGSGQFF

v_gene: TRBV28
j_gene: TRBJ1-1
d_gene: NA
abundance: NA
CDR3nt: TGTGCCAGCGGGAACCCGGGACGGCGGCGGGGCACTGAAGCTTTCTTT
CDR3aa: CASGNPGRRRGTEAFF

v_gene: TRBV4-1
j_gene: TRBJ1-2
d_gene: NA
abundance: NA
CDR3nt: TGCGCCAGCAGCCAAGAAGGCTGGGGGGGGAACTATGGCTACACCTTC
CDR3aa: CASSQEGWGGNYGYTF

v_gene: TRBV2
j_gene: TRBJ2-7
d_gene: NA
abundance: NA
CDR3nt: TGTGCCAGCAGCTTACAGGTTGTTGGTTTGTACGAGCAGTACTTC
CDR3aa: CASSLQVVGLYEQYF

v_gene: TRBV9
j_gene: TRBJ2-7
d_gene: TRBD1
abundance: NA
CDR3nt: TGTGCCAGCAGCGCCACCGGACAGGGCTCCTACGAGCAGTACTTC
CDR3aa: CASSATGQGSYEQYF

v_gene: TRBV27
j_gene: TRBJ2-1
d_gene: TRBD2
abundance: NA
CDR3nt: TGTGCCAGCAGTTTAGGACTAGCGGGAGTCGGTGAGCAGTTCTTC
CDR3aa: CASSLGLAGVGEQFF

v_gene: TRBV28
j_gene: TRBJ1-4
d_gene: TRBD1
abundance: NA
CDR3nt: TGTGCCAGTCAGACAGGGGGCTTCAATGAAAAACTGTTTTTT
CDR3aa: CASQTGGFNEKLFF

v_gene: TRBV7-9
j_gene: TRBJ2-5
d_gene: NA
abundance: NA
CDR3nt: TGTGCCAGCAGCCGAATCACTCTTCGGGATGCAAAAGCAGAGACCCAGTACTTC
CDR3aa: CASSRITLRDAKAETQYF

v_gene: TRBV19
j_gene: TRBJ2-3
d_gene: TRBD2
abundance: NA
CDR3nt: TGTGCCAGTAGTATCCTAGCGGGAGGGACGCCAGATACGCAGTATTTT
CDR3aa: CASSILAGGTPDTQYF

v_gene: TRBV9
j_gene: TRBJ2-7
d_gene: NA
abundance: NA
CDR3nt: TGTGCCAGCAGCGTAGGGGACACCGTCTACGAGCAGTACTTC
CDR3aa: CASSVGDTVYEQYF

v_gene: TRBV4-1
j_gene: TRBJ2-7
d_gene: NA
abundance: NA
CDR3nt: TGCGCCAGCAGTTGGAACAGGACCCACGAGCAGTACTTC
CDR3aa: CASSWNRTHEQYF

v_gene: TRBV2
j_gene: TRBJ2-7
d_gene: TRBD1
abundance: NA
CDR3nt: TGTGCCAGCATTCCGGACAGGGGGGTCGGCGAGCAGTACTTC
CDR3aa: CASIPDRGVGEQYF

v_gene: TRBV2
j_gene: TRBJ2-7
d_gene: NA
abundance: NA
CDR3nt: TGTGCCAGCAGTGAGGTCGCGTACGAGCAGTACTTC
CDR3aa: CASSEVAYEQYF

v_gene: TRBV5-1
j_gene: TRBJ2-1
d_gene: TRBD2
abundance: NA
CDR3nt: TGCGCCAGCATGGTTGGAGTCGGGAGGGGGGACAATGAGCAGTTCTTC
CDR3aa: CASMVGVGRGDNEQFF

v_gene: TRBV19
j_gene: TRBJ1-4
d_gene: NA
abundance: NA
CDR3nt: TGTGCCAGTAGTATTATGGGAAGGGTAGGAGGCGAAAAACTGTTTTTT
CDR3aa: CASSIMGRVGGEKLFF

v_gene: TRBV7-2
j_gene: TRBJ2-2
d_gene: NA
abundance: once
CDR3nt: TGTGCCAGCAGCTCTAGGGGCAGACCGCGCACCGGGGAGCTGTTTTTT
CDR3aa: CASSSRGRPRTGELFF

v_gene: TRBV30
j_gene: TRBJ1-1
d_gene: NA
abundance: NA
CDR3nt: TGTGCCTGGAGTGCCTCCAGGGGAACTGAAGCTTTCTTT
CDR3aa: CAWSASRGTEAFF

v_gene: TRBV6-5
j_gene: TRBJ2-2
d_gene: NA
abundance: NA
CDR3nt: TGTGCCAGCAGCTACGAACAGGGTAACACCGGGGAGCTGTTTTTT
CDR3aa: CASSYEQGNTGELFF

v_gene: TRBV6-4
j_gene: TRBJ2-1
d_gene: NA
abundance: NA
CDR3nt: TGTGCCAGCAGTGAAACGATCCAGGAAACTTCATATACCAATGAGCAGTTCTTC
CDR3aa: CASSETIQETSYTNEQFF

v_gene: TRBV6-5
j_gene: TRBJ2-2
d_gene: NA
abundance: NA
CDR3nt: TGTGCCAGCAGACTGGCGAACACCGGGGAGCTGTTTTTT
CDR3aa: CASRLANTGELFF

v_gene: TRBV10-1
j_gene: TRBJ2-2
d_gene: NA
abundance: NA
CDR3nt: TGCGCCAGCGCCCCCAGGGCCGGATCTCGGGAGCTGTTTTTT
CDR3aa: CASAPRAGSRELFF

v_gene: TRBV6-4
j_gene: TRBJ1-5
d_gene: NA
abundance: medium-sized
CDR3nt: TGTGCCAGCAGTGTTCAGGCCCAGCATTTT
CDR3aa: CASSVQAQHF

v_gene: TRBV19
j_gene: TRBJ1-5
d_gene: NA
abundance: NA
CDR3nt: TGTGCCAGTAGTATCCGGGATAGCAATCAGCCCCAGCATTTT
CDR3aa: CASSIRDSNQPQHF

v_gene: TRBV7-2
j_gene: TRBJ2-4
d_gene: TRBD1
abundance: NA
CDR3nt: TGTGCCAGCAGCCGCGGACAGGGTTGGTACATTCAGTACTTC
CDR3aa: CASSRGQGWYIQYF

v_gene: TRBV29-1
j_gene: TRBJ1-1
d_gene: NA
abundance: NA
CDR3nt: TGCAGCGTTGAACGGGGGTCGGGGGTTGAAGCTTTCTTT
CDR3aa: CSVERGSGVEAFF

v_gene: TRBV2
j_gene: TRBJ2-6
d_gene: NA
abundance: NA
CDR3nt: TGTGCCAGCAGTCACACGGCGGGACCCGCCGGGGCTTTC
CDR3aa: CASSHTAGPAGAF

v_gene: TRBV27
j_gene: TRBJ1-2
d_gene: TRBD1
abundance: NA
CDR3nt: TGTGCCAGCAGTTTTGACAGGGGCTATGGCTACACCTTC
CDR3aa: CASSFDRGYGYTF

v_gene: TRBV9
j_gene: TRBJ2-7
d_gene: TRBD1
abundance: NA
CDR3nt: TGTGCCAGCAGCGGGACAGGGGGCCTCTACGAGCAGTACTTC
CDR3aa: CASSGTGGLYEQYF

v_gene: TRBV19
j_gene: TRBJ2-7
d_gene: NA
abundance: NA
CDR3nt: TGTGCCAGTAGTACCTTCTTGGCGGTCAGCTCCTACGAGCAGTACTTC
CDR3aa: CASSTFLAVSSYEQYF

v_gene: TRBV5-1
j_gene: TRBJ2-7
d_gene: TRBD2
abundance: NA
CDR3nt: TGCGCCAGCAGCTTGGGGGCGGGAGGTGGATACGAGCAGTACTTC
CDR3aa: CASSLGAGGGYEQYF

v_gene: TRBV2
j_gene: TRBJ1-1
d_gene: TRBD1
abundance: NA
CDR3nt: TGTGCCAGCAGTGAAGCGGCCGGGACAGGGGCCATGAACACTGAAGCTTTCTTT
CDR3aa: CASSEAAGTGAMNTEAFF

v_gene: TRBV5-6
j_gene: TRBJ1-1
d_gene: NA
abundance: few
CDR3nt: TGTGCCAGCAGCTTGGACGAGAATGAAGCTTTCTTT
CDR3aa: CASSLDENEAFF

v_gene: TRBV27
j_gene: TRBJ2-2
d_gene: TRBD1
abundance: few
CDR3nt: TGTGCCAGCAGCTTCCCCCGGGACAGCTCGAACACCGGGGAGCTGTTTTTT
CDR3aa: CASSFPRDSSNTGELFF

v_gene: TRBV15
j_gene: TRBJ2-7
d_gene: NA
abundance: once
CDR3nt: TGTGCCACCAGCAAGGGGGGGCAGACCCCCTACGAGCAGTACTTC
CDR3aa: CATSKGGQTPYEQYF

v_gene: TRBV7-3
j_gene: TRBJ2-1
d_gene: TRBD2
abundance: few
CDR3nt: TGTGCCAGCAGTCACGGGGTAGCGGGAGCCAGTGAGCAGTTCTTC
CDR3aa: CASSHGVAGASEQFF

v_gene: TRBV5-4
j_gene: TRBJ2-2
d_gene: NA
abundance: NA
CDR3nt: TGTGCCAGCAGCTCGCATCTAGCACCGAACACCGGGGAGCTGTTTTTT
CDR3aa: CASSSHLAPNTGELFF

v_gene: TRBV9
j_gene: TRBJ2-7
d_gene: TRBD2
abundance: few
CDR3nt: TGTGCCAGCAGCGTAGGGACTAGCGGGGGTAATACCTACGAGCAGTACTTC
CDR3aa: CASSVGTSGGNTYEQYF

v_gene: TRBV28
j_gene: TRBJ2-1
d_gene: TRBD1
abundance: few
CDR3nt: TGTGCCAGCGGGACAGTCTACAATGAGCAGTTCTTC
CDR3aa: CASGTVYNEQFF

v_gene: TRBV14
j_gene: TRBJ1-3
d_gene: NA
abundance: NA
CDR3nt: TGTGCCAGCAGCGAAGACACTCGCTTTATCTCTGGAAACACCATATATTTT
CDR3aa: CASSEDTRFISGNTIYF

v_gene: TRBV11-2
j_gene: TRBJ1-1
d_gene: TRBD1
abundance: NA
CDR3nt: TGTGCCAGCAGCCCAAGGGGGCCGACTGAAGCTTTCTTT
CDR3aa: CASSPRGPTEAFF

v_gene: TRBV5-1
j_gene: TRBJ1-4
d_gene: NA
abundance: NA
CDR3nt: TGCGCCAGCAGCTCAAAGGGGCGGACAGTTGGGCGGGAAAAACTGTTTTTT
CDR3aa: CASSSKGRTVGREKLFF

v_gene: TRBV5-6
j_gene: TRBJ2-7
d_gene: NA
abundance: NA
CDR3nt: TGTGCCAGCAGCTTGGTCAGTCTTTCCTCCTACGAGCAGTACTTC
CDR3aa: CASSLVSLSSYEQYF

v_gene: TRBV7-9
j_gene: TRBJ1-5
d_gene: NA
abundance: NA
CDR3nt: TGTGCCAGCAGCTTCGGTCAAGAGCCCCAGCATTTT
CDR3aa: CASSFGQEPQHF

v_gene: TRBV19
j_gene: TRBJ1-2
d_gene: NA
abundance: NA
CDR3nt: TGTGCCAGTAGTATCCCCGGGGTGGGAGGCTACACCTTC
CDR3aa: CASSIPGVGGYTF

v_gene: TRBV19
j_gene: TRBJ1-2
d_gene: NA
abundance: NA
CDR3nt: TGTGCCAGTAGTCCCCGTGGAGGGGGGGTTGGTGGCTACACCTTC
CDR3aa: CASSPRGGGVGGYTF

v_gene: TRBV18
j_gene: TRBJ1-2
d_gene: TRBD1
abundance: NA
CDR3nt: TGTGCCAGCTCACTAGGGACAGAAGAATATGGCTACACCTTC
CDR3aa: CASSLGTEEYGYTF

v_gene: TRBV6-1
j_gene: TRBJ2-2
d_gene: TRBD1
abundance: NA
CDR3nt: TGTGCCAGCAGCGGACAGGGTTACGGGGAGCTGTTTTTT
CDR3aa: CASSGQGYGELFF

v_gene: TRBV5-1
j_gene: TRBJ2-7
d_gene: NA
abundance: NA
CDR3nt: TGCGCCAGCAGCTTGGTTCGGGGTATTGGCGGGATGAGCTCCTACGAGCAGTACTTC
CDR3aa: CASSLVRGIGGMSSYEQYF

v_gene: TRBV6-5
j_gene: TRBJ2-1
d_gene: NA
abundance: NA
CDR3nt: TGTGCCAGCACGGCAGGGGGGTACAATGAGCAGTTCTTC
CDR3aa: CASTAGGYNEQFF

v_gene: TRBV19
j_gene: TRBJ1-2
d_gene: TRBD1
abundance: NA
CDR3nt: TGTGCCAGTAGACACCGGGACAGGGCCTATGGCTACACCTTC
CDR3aa: CASRHRDRAYGYTF

v_gene: TRBV30
j_gene: TRBJ2-7
d_gene: TRBD1
abundance: NA
CDR3nt: TGTGCCTGGAGTCCGGACAGGGTAACGTACGAGCAGTACTTC
CDR3aa: CAWSPDRVTYEQYF

v_gene: TRBV6-5
j_gene: TRBJ2-5
d_gene: TRBD1
abundance: NA
CDR3nt: TGTGCCAGCTACGATCACCGGGACAGTTCTGAGTACTTC
CDR3aa: CASYDHRDSSEYF

v_gene: TRBV13
j_gene: TRBJ2-5
d_gene: NA
abundance: once
CDR3nt: TGTGCCAGCAGCTTAGCTGGGGCTGGAGAGACCCAGTACTTC
CDR3aa: CASSLAGAGETQYF

v_gene: TRBV2
j_gene: TRBJ1-2
d_gene: NA
abundance: few
CDR3nt: TGTGCCAGCAGTGAAGATCATATGGGGGGTGGCGGCTACACCTTC
CDR3aa: CASSEDHMGGGGYTF

v_gene: TRBV7-2
j_gene: TRBJ2-3
d_gene: NA
abundance: NA
CDR3nt: TGTGCCAGCAGCCCCAGACTAGTCACAGATACGCAGTATTTT
CDR3aa: CASSPRLVTDTQYF